The present TCR beta chain was sequenced within a study of control samples from healthy donors and cancer patients. Germline V gives CDR1 MNHEY, CDR2 SVGEGT. With 4 bases clipped from V and 3 bases from J, the junction kept 8 bases outside the gene matches. The CDR3 length is 16 residues. Assay: immunoSEQ multiplex PCR; the TCRdb copy retains only in-frame clones and omits some. The sample yields about 130,000 clones, roughly 90% seen once. The J gene is TRBJ2-3, the V gene TRBV6-2 or TRBV6-3; 9 positions match TRBD2. This receptor was taken from a man younger than 35 in good health. Sequencing was performed on blood. The CDR3: CASSWGSGSGTDTQYF. The CDR3 DNA reads TGTGCCAGCAGTTGGGGTAGCGGGAGCGGGACAGATACGCAGTATTTT.